This T cell receptor beta chain is from a study of blood T cell repertoires in COVID-19. The wider study: The United States, Italy and Spain supplied acute and convalescent COVID-19 samples. T cells, B-cell-depleted T cells, or PBMCs supplied cDNA or gDNA.

Germline V lookup: CDR1 SNHLY, CDR2 FYNNEI. J lost 3 bases, V lost 6 bases, and 3 bases had no gene match. The CDR3 spans 14 residues. As processed by the authors: The authors estimated nucleated cell counts from reference gene primer amplification. Libraries were prepared by immunoSEQ multiplex PCR; TCRdb keeps only in-frame clonotypes and omits some of them. V, J and clone size are taken as reported in that table, and D and trimming were inferred from the DNA itself. The sample lists around 300,000 clones, around 87% occurring once. The clonotype originates from a man in his fifties with active or convalescent COVID-19. The chain uses TRBV2 and TRBJ2-7; 12 bases fit TRBD2. Sequencing used peripheral blood. The CDR3 sequence is CASSGLAGFYEQYF. Written as DNA, the CDR3 is TGTGCCAGCAGCGGACTAGCGGGATTCTACGAGCAGTACTTC.